Below, 20 T cell receptor beta chains from the same sample are listed, as sequenced in a study of blood T cell repertoires in COVID-19. Generated by immunoSEQ multiplex PCR, the TCRdb table keeps only in-frame clones and is missing some. The sample holds a few hundred thousand clones, approximately 87% seen once. Source material: PBMCs or T cells enriched from blood (not recorded which). These receptors were obtained from a woman between 40 and 55 years old who had recovered from COVID-19.

The chain couples TRBV25-1 to TRBJ1-2; the D is unclear. The CDR3 extends over 15 amino acids. Per germline, CDR1 MGHDK and CDR2 SYGVNS. Trimming shortened V by 3 bases and J by 3 bases, and 14 bases separated the two germline ends. This chain's CDR3 is CASSDSDPGYYGYTF. The DNA of the CDR3 is TGTGCCAGCAGTGATTCCGATCCGGGGTACTATGGCTACACCTTC.

The chain couples TRBV19 to TRBJ1-4; D is undetermined. The germline gives CDR1 LNHDA, CDR2 SQIVND (reference sequence). Trimming took 8 bases from V and 4 from J, leaving 5 bases between them. The CDR3 loop spans 11 amino acids. The CDR3 is CASRYNEKLFF. The CDR3 DNA follows: TGTGCCAGTCGCTATAATGAAAAACTGTTTTTT.

This rearrangement joins TRBV20-1 to TRBJ1-5; 9 nucleotides agree with TRBD1. The CDR3 extends over 16 amino acids. Germline values: CDR1 DFQATT, CDR2 SNEGSKA (reference sequence). The junction had 12 bases not matched to a gene; V was cut back by 3 bases and J by 6 bases. The CDR3 sequence: CSASALPGQGFQPQHF. The DNA for the CDR3 is TGCAGTGCTAGTGCCCTTCCGGGACAGGGTTTTCAGCCCCAGCATTTT.

This sequence joins TRBV27 and TRBJ2-6; D is unresolved. V lost 6 bases and J 3 bases, leaving 6 bases between the germline ends. The CDR3 runs to 13 residues. CDR1 is MNHEY and CDR2 is SMNVEV in the germline V gene (reference sequence). CDR3: CASSLRGANVLTF. Here the CDR3 DNA reads TGTGCCAGCAGCCTACGTGGGGCCAACGTCCTGACTTTC.

The rearrangement uses TRBV11-3 and TRBJ1-3; TRBD1 matches 7 bases. Germline assignment: CDR1 SGHNT and CDR2 YENEEA. V shed 5 bases, J shed 0 bases, and the junction held 7 bases outside the gene matches. The CDR3 runs 16 residues. CDR3 sequence reads: CASSLRGGSSGNTIYF. The CDR3 DNA reads TGTGCCAGCAGCCTACGAGGGGGCTCCTCTGGAAACACCATATATTTT.

CDR3 loop: CASSFRGRGTQETQYF. Here the CDR3 DNA reads TGTGCCAGCAGCTTTAGAGGCAGGGGAACCCAAGAGACCCAGTACTTC. The gene calls are TRBV5-8 and TRBJ2-5; D perhaps matches TRBD1 (6 bases). This CDR3 comprises 16 residues. Germline CDR1 and CDR2: SGHTS and YDEGEE. The V end lost 2 bases, the J end lost 1 base, and 15 bases lay between the germline ends.

This chain uses TRBV5-1 with TRBJ2-5, with 7 bases aligning to TRBD1. V gave up 3 bases and J gave up 4 bases; unmatched junction bases: 12. CDR3 length equals 16 residues. CDR1 SGHRS and CDR2 YFSETQ come from the germline V gene. In DNA form, the CDR3 reads TGCGCCAGCAGCTCCCCCCCAGGGACAGTCCGAGAGACCCAGTACTTC. This gives the protein CASSSPPGTVRETQYF.

V and J are TRBV7-9 and TRBJ2-1; D ambiguous. The CDR3 has 13 amino acids. CDR1 is SEHNR and CDR2 is FQNEAQ in the germline V gene (reference sequence). Trimming left V 2 bases short and J 5 bases short, with 7 bases between. CDR3 region: CASSLFQNNEQFF. As DNA, the CDR3 is TGTGCCAGCAGCTTATTTCAAAACAATGAGCAGTTCTTC.

This clone was seen once. The rearrangement uses TRBV4-3 and TRBJ1-2; D is perhaps TRBD1 (5 bases). Per the germline V gene, CDR1 is LGHNA and CDR2 is YSLEER. This CDR3 spans 15 amino acids. V shed 2 bases and J shed 2 bases, with 12 bases lying between them. In DNA, the CDR3 is TGCGCCAGCAGCCAAAAGTTGGGGCGGAACTATGGCTACACCTTC. This translates into CASSQKLGRNYGYTF.

J is TRBJ2-7 and V is TRBV7-9; 7 bases are a match to TRBD2. The CDR3 loop spans 14 amino acids. The germline gives CDR1 SEHNR, CDR2 FQNEAQ (reference sequence). Trimming took 0 bases from V and 7 from J; bases not matched to a gene: 6. The CDR3 loop reads CASSLALGREEQYF. CDR3 bases: TGTGCCAGCAGCTTAGCGTTGGGGAGGGAGGAGCAGTACTTC.

V usage is TRBV6-1 and J usage is TRBJ2-3, with a weak D call TRBD2 (6 bases). Trimming removed 3 bases from V and 5 bases from J, with 21 bases in between. The CDR3 is 17 amino acids. Germline V gives CDR1 MNHNS, CDR2 SASEGT. The CDR3, as DNA: TGTGCCAGCAGTGACGCCTACTCACGGGAGAGTGTAGATACGCAGTATTTT. It specifies CASSDAYSRESVDTQYF.

The chain employs TRBV7-2 and TRBJ2-1, with 11 bases identical to TRBD2. The germline V gene has CDR1 SGHTA and CDR2 FQGNSA. Trimming removed 2 bases from V and 9 bases from J; junction bases left unmatched: 6. The CDR3 has 15 amino acids. As DNA, the CDR3 is TGTGCCAGCAGCTTATCACTAGCGGGAGTTACTGAGCAGTTCTTC. Its protein product is CASSLSLAGVTEQFF. Drawing the rest from reference TRBV7-2 and TRBJ2-1, the complete variable domain is GAGVSQSPSNKVTEKGKDVELRCDPISGHTALYWYRQSLGQGLEFLIYFQGNSAPDKSGLPSDRFSAERTGGSVSTLTIQRTQQEDSAVYLCASSLSLAGVTEQFFGPGTRLTVL.

The rearrangement links TRBV11-2 to TRBJ2-3; 10 nucleotides agree with TRBD2. Per the germline V gene, CDR1 is SGHAT and CDR2 is FQNNGV. The junction had 1 base not matched to a gene; V was cut back by 3 bases and J by 1 base. The length of the CDR3 is 15 residues. CDR3 nucleotides: TGTGCCAGCAGCTTCGGGACTAGCGGCACAGATACGCAGTATTTT. It codes for CASSFGTSGTDTQYF. Looking up the rest from reference TRBV11-2 and TRBJ2-3 gives the full variable domain: EAGVAQSPRYKIIEKRQSVAFWCNPISGHATLYWYQQILGQGPKLLIQFQNNGVVDDSQLPKDRFSAERLKGVDSTLKIQPAKLEDSAVYLCASSFGTSGTDTQYFGPGTRLTVL.

The J gene is TRBJ2-3, the V gene TRBV19, with TRBD1 identical over 8 bases. Germline V gene sequence: CDR1 LNHDA, CDR2 SQIVND (reference sequence). CDR3 length: 17 residues. With 5 bases clipped from V and 3 bases from J, the junction kept 13 bases outside the gene matches. The CDR3 protein is CASSGYWTGSGTDTQYF. CDR3 nucleotides: TGTGCCAGTAGTGGGTACTGGACAGGGAGTGGAACAGATACGCAGTATTTT.

This chain links TRBV7-8 with TRBJ2-5, with 7 bases lining up with TRBD1. The V and J ends lost 4 bases and 5 bases, in that order; junction bases with no gene match: 7. There are 14 residues in the CDR3. Germline loops: CDR1 SGHVS, CDR2 FQNEAQ. CDR3 amino acids: CASSSNRDSETQYF. Here the CDR3 DNA reads TGTGCCAGCAGCTCAAACCGGGACAGCGAGACCCAGTACTTC.

The chain is built from TRBV14 and TRBJ2-1, with D maybe TRBD1 (5 bases). CDR3 length: 14 amino acids. The V gene lost 2 bases and the J gene lost 5 bases, with 10 bases spanning the gap. CDR1 and CDR2 (germline): SGHDN, FVKESK. CDR3 nucleotides: TGTGCCAGCAGCCAACTGATGGGGCACAATGAGCAGTTCTTC. Protein sequence: CASSQLMGHNEQFF.

This clone was seen more than once but under ten times. The chain is built from TRBV7-9 and TRBJ2-7, with TRBD1 matching over 10 bases. The CDR3 is made up of 15 amino acids. Germline V gene data show CDR1 as SEHNR and CDR2 as FQNEAQ (reference sequence). The V segment lost 4 bases and the J segment 6 bases; nucleotides outside the gene matches: 9. The CDR3 sequence is CASSSQSGQGSEQYF. The CDR3 nucleotides read TGTGCCAGCAGCTCACAATCGGGACAGGGGTCCGAGCAGTACTTC.

The genes are TRBV18 and TRBJ2-1; D perhaps matches TRBD1 (8 bases). V shed 3 bases and J shed 8 bases, with 20 bases lying between them. Germline V CDR1 and CDR2: KGHSH, LQKENI. CDR3 length equals 16 residues. The CDR3 is CASSPAGQGGVYEQFF. CDR3 in DNA: TGTGCCAGCTCACCCGCTGGACAGGGAGGGGTCTATGAGCAGTTCTTC.

V gene TRBV29-1 combines with J gene TRBJ1-2; D is ambiguous. This CDR3 has 12 residues. With 2 bases removed from V and 5 bases from J, the gap between germline ends came to 9 bases. The germline V gene has CDR1 SQVTM and CDR2 ANQGSEA. The CDR3 reads CSVERGLYGYTF. DNA of the CDR3: TGCAGCGTTGAAAGAGGACTTTATGGCTACACCTTC.

The CDR3 loop reads CASSITAVGSGYEQYF. CDR3 bases: TGTGCCAGTAGTATTACCGCGGTGGGGAGCGGTTACGAGCAGTACTTC. The chain uses TRBV19 and TRBJ2-7; D perhaps matches TRBD2 (5 bases). V was cut by 3 bases and J by 4 bases, with 19 bases left in between. Germline values: CDR1 LNHDA, CDR2 SQIVND (reference sequence). CDR3 size: 16 residues. Based on the CDR3 plus reference TRBV19 and TRBJ2-7, the full variable domain is DGGITQSPKYLFRKEGQNVTLSCEQNLNHDAMYWYRQDPGQGLRLIYYSQIVNDFQKGDIAEGYSVSREKKESFPLTVTSAQKNPTAFYLCASSITAVGSGYEQYFGPGTRLTVT.